The rows below give T cell receptor beta chains drawn from one sample of a study of OX40 agonist ivuxolimab in advanced cancers. TCRdb's table, derived via immunoSEQ multiplex PCR, lists solely in-frame clones and lacks some. Here the sample spans around 31,000 clones, approximately 85% being singletons. Sequenced material: CD4+ or CD8+ T cells sorted from blood, taken in a trial of the OX40 agonist ivuxolimab. The receptor set was obtained from an adult with an advanced solid tumor such as melanoma, head and neck, liver or kidney cancer. Both conserved end residues are part of each CDR3. The D gene is left open where the match is weak. For some rows the clone size is stated as once, few or many, or as a class when expanded; others skip it.

J gene,D gene,clone size,V gene,CDR3 DNA,CDR3 protein
TRBJ1-5,-,medium-sized,TRBV9,TGTGCCAGCAGCGGAAGCCCAGGCCAGCCCCAGCATTTT,CASSGSPGQPQHF
TRBJ2-7,-,-,TRBV27,TGTGCCAGCAGTTCGAACTACGAGCAGTACTTC,CASSSNYEQYF
TRBJ2-7,-,-,TRBV5-4,TGTGCCAGCAGCTTGGAACGGGGCCTCTACGAGCAGTACTTC,CASSLERGLYEQYF
TRBJ2-6,-,-,TRBV4-3,TGCGCCAGCAGCCAAGCGGAGGGTTCGGCCTCTGGGGCCAACGTCCTGACTTTC,CASSQAEGSASGANVLTF
TRBJ1-1,TRBD1,-,TRBV18,TGTGCCAGCTCACCACCCCAGGGACAGGGTCCCACTGAAGCTTTCTTT,CASSPPQGQGPTEAFF
TRBJ2-3,TRBD1,-,TRBV4-3,TGCGCCAGCAGCCAAGCGGGACAGGGGTCAGATACGCAGTATTTT,CASSQAGQGSDTQYF
TRBJ1-1,-,-,TRBV5-8,TGTGCCAGCAGCTTGGAAAGGGGGAGGACTGAAGCTTTCTTT,CASSLERGRTEAFF
TRBJ1-1,-,once,TRBV27,TGTGCCAGCAGTTTGGTGGGGAACACTGAAGCTTTCTTT,CASSLVGNTEAFF
TRBJ2-3,TRBD1,-,TRBV7-8,TGTGCCAGCAGCTCTGGACAGGGAAGCACAGATACGCAGTATTTT,CASSSGQGSTDTQYF
TRBJ1-2,-,once,TRBV19,TGTGCCAGTACCCGAGATACAGCTAACTATGGCTACACCTTC,CASTRDTANYGYTF
TRBJ1-1,TRBD1,-,TRBV28,TGTGCCAGCAGTCCTGACAGGGTGAACACTGAAGCTTTCTTT,CASSPDRVNTEAFF
TRBJ2-1,-,-,TRBV6-4,TGTGCCAGCAGTGACGGGAGTGGGTCCTACAATGAGCAGTTCTTC,CASSDGSGSYNEQFF
TRBJ1-4,TRBD1,-,TRBV28,TGTGCCAGCAGTCTCAACGGACAGGGTAATGAAAAACTGTTTTTT,CASSLNGQGNEKLFF